Listed below are T cell receptor beta chains from one sample, sequenced in a study of OX40 agonist ivuxolimab in advanced cancers. TCRdb's table, derived via immunoSEQ multiplex PCR, lists solely in-frame clones and lacks some. The sample yields approximately 61,000 clones, about 90% seen once. Material: CD4+ or CD8+ T cells sorted from blood, obtained in a trial of the OX40 agonist ivuxolimab. The receptors shown here come from an adult with an advanced solid tumor such as melanoma, head and neck, liver or kidney cancer. Each CDR3 is given with its conserved first and last residue. D genes are given only for firm matches. Size is omitted from some rows. Given values are once, few, many or a class for expanded clones.

abundance	v_gene	j_gene	d_gene	CDR3nt	CDR3aa
.	TRBV11-2	TRBJ2-2	TRBD2	TGTGCCAGCAGCAGCCCGACTAGCTCCCCCGGGGAGCTGTTTTTT	CASSSPTSSPGELFF
.	TRBV6-5	TRBJ2-3	.	TGTGCCAGCAGTGAGGGGGGACGCACAGATACGCAGTATTTT	CASSEGGRTDTQYF
.	TRBV19	TRBJ2-5	TRBD2	TGTGCCAGTAGCCCCTCGCGGGAGGGGACAGAGACCCAGTACTTC	CASSPSREGTETQYF
.	TRBV19	TRBJ2-2	.	TGTGCCAGTAGTATAACTAGGCGAATGACCGGGGAGCTGTTTTTT	CASSITRRMTGELFF
.	TRBV5-1	TRBJ2-7	.	TGCGCCAGCAGCTTGACAGGTTTAAATACCTACGAGCAGTACTTC	CASSLTGLNTYEQYF
.	TRBV30	TRBJ2-2	.	TGTGCCTGGACCAGACAGGCCGGGGAGCTGTTTTTT	CAWTRQAGELFF
.	TRBV28	TRBJ2-7	TRBD1	TGTGCCAGCAGACAGGGGACCGCCTACGAGCAGTACTTC	CASRQGTAYEQYF
.	TRBV19	TRBJ2-3	TRBD2	TGTGCCAGTAGAAAATCCGGACTAGCGGGGGGAGTAATTACTAGCACAGATACGCAGTATTTT	CASRKSGLAGGVITSTDTQYF
.	TRBV18	TRBJ2-3	TRBD1	TGTGCCAGCTCACCACCGGGACAGGGGACCACAGATACGCAGTATTTT	CASSPPGQGTTDTQYF
.	TRBV6-1	TRBJ1-2	.	TGTGCCAGCAGTGAACTGGGGGACTATGGCTACACCTTC	CASSELGDYGYTF
.	TRBV4-1	TRBJ1-2	.	TGCGCCAGCAGCCAAGATTGGGAGTATGGCTACACCTTC	CASSQDWEYGYTF
.	TRBV7-3	TRBJ2-3	TRBD2	TGTGCCAGCAGCCCCTCACTAGCGGCCAACACAGATACGCAGTATTTT	CASSPSLAANTDTQYF
.	TRBV28	TRBJ2-7	TRBD1	TGTGCCAGCACTCTGACAGGGGCCCCGAGGGGCGAGCAGTACTTC	CASTLTGAPRGEQYF
.	TRBV5-1	TRBJ1-4	TRBD1	TGCGCCAGCAGCTCAGGGACAGGGGTTGAAAAACTGTTTTTT	CASSSGTGVEKLFF
.	TRBV6-5	TRBJ1-2	.	TGTGCCAGCAGTTTTGACAGTAACTATGGCTACACCTTC	CASSFDSNYGYTF
.	TRBV6-5	TRBJ2-2	.	TGTGCCAGCAGTTACAGAGGGGCTGCGGACACCGGGGAGCTGTTTTTT	CASSYRGAADTGELFF
.	TRBV2	TRBJ2-4	.	TGTGCCAGCAGAGACTATGAAGAACTTCAGTACTTC	CASRDYEELQYF
.	TRBV7-2	TRBJ2-5	.	TGTGCCAGCAGCTTAGCGCGCGAGACCCAGTACTTC	CASSLARETQYF
.	TRBV9	TRBJ2-5	TRBD2	TGTGCCAGCAGCGTAGTAGGGGGACTAGGGGAGACCCAGTACTTC	CASSVVGGLGETQYF
few	TRBV11-1	TRBJ1-1	TRBD1	TGTGCCAGCAGCTTTCAGGGGGCGACTGAAGCTTTCTTT	CASSFQGATEAFF
.	TRBV19	TRBJ2-6	TRBD1	TGTGCCAGTAGTAGACCCGGTGGACAGGGAGCCCCCGGTGGGGCCAACGTCCTGACTTTC	CASSRPGGQGAPGGANVLTF
.	TRBV30	TRBJ1-5	.	TGTGCCTGGAGAGGACAGACTAATCAGCCCCAGCATTTT	CAWRGQTNQPQHF
.	TRBV16	TRBJ2-1	TRBD2	TGTGCCAGCAGCCAATTGGTTCCTAGCGGGAGGTTTTCCTACAATGAGCAGTTCTTC	CASSQLVPSGRFSYNEQFF
.	TRBV4-1	TRBJ2-5	.	TGCGCCAGCAGCCCCTCCGGGTGGAGAGAGACCCAGTACTTC	CASSPSGWRETQYF
.	TRBV19	TRBJ2-7	.	TGTGCCAGTAGTATTACCGGGACCTCCTACGAGCAGTACTTC	CASSITGTSYEQYF
.	TRBV6-6	TRBJ1-5	.	TGTGCCAGCAGTTACGAGGGTAGCAATCAGCCCCAGCATTTT	CASSYEGSNQPQHF
.	TRBV27	TRBJ2-6	.	TGTGCCAGCAGTTTCAAGGGGGGTGCTGGGGCCAACGTCCTGACTTTC	CASSFKGGAGANVLTF
.	TRBV4-2	TRBJ1-4	.	TGTGCCAGCAGCCGGGGGCCCGCTAATGAAAAACTGTTTTTT	CASSRGPANEKLFF
.	TRBV30	TRBJ1-1	.	TGTGCCTGGAGGCAGGATTTCGGTGTTGGTTTCTTT	CAWRQDFGVGFF
.	TRBV5-4	TRBJ2-7	.	TGTGCCAGCAGCTTCCGGACGGGCTCCTACGAGCAGTACTTC	CASSFRTGSYEQYF
.	TRBV7-9	TRBJ2-1	.	TGCGCCAGCAGCGAAAGGATTCACAATGAGCAGTTCTTC	CASSERIHNEQFF
once	TRBV7-9	TRBJ2-7	.	TGTGCCAGCAGCTTAGGCCTAGCGTTAGACGAGCAGTACTTC	CASSLGLALDEQYF
.	TRBV25-1	TRBJ2-2	TRBD1	TGTGCCAGCAGTGCCGACAGGGCCGCGAACACCGGGGAGCTGTTTTTT	CASSADRAANTGELFF
.	TRBV5-4	TRBJ2-7	TRBD2	TGTGCCAGCAGCTCCGCTACGGGGGGGGCCTACGAGCAGTACTTC	CASSSATGGAYEQYF
.	TRBV2	TRBJ2-3	TRBD2	TGTGCCAGCAGGCAAGCGGGGGGCACAGATACGCAGTATTTT	CASRQAGGTDTQYF
few	TRBV7-8	TRBJ2-7	TRBD2	TGTGCCAGCAGCCACCTACGGGGGGGCGGTGAGCAGTACTTC	CASSHLRGGGEQYF
.	TRBV9	TRBJ2-1	TRBD2	TGTGCCAGCAGCGTAGCGGGAGGGCGCTCCTACAATGAGCAGTTCTTC	CASSVAGGRSYNEQFF